This TCR beta chain was sequenced in a study of T-cell memory formation after mild COVID-19. Study details: Clusters of TCRs were largely donor specific. Study-wide points: For second-wave clones that peaked at day 37, SARS-CoV-2 specificity went unverified. Contracting CD4+ clones lay largely in CM and EM, with CD8+ ones residing in EMRA.

TCRdb used MiXCR to reprocess the 5' RACE reads, holding one entry per CDR3 protein. Of hundreds of thousands of distinct CDR3 sequences listed, 25% to 30% are singletons. For this clonotype: The antigen is undetermined.

Trimming shortened V by 5 bases and J by 5 bases, and 13 bases separated the two germline ends. This CDR3 is built from 13 residues. Germline CDR1 is MNHEY and CDR2 is SVGEGT. The TCR sequence derives from an adult woman who had mild COVID-19 (a few samples of this study predate the infection). Cell type and time point are not known. V gene TRBV6-2 or TRBV6-3 combines with J gene TRBJ2-7, with a weak D call TRBD1 (6 bases). The sample consisted of PBMCs or a T cell subset sorted from them (not recorded which). The CDR3 DNA reads TGTGCCAGCAGTGGCCAGGGGTTCCACGAGCAGTACTTC. The encoded protein is CASSGQGFHEQYF.